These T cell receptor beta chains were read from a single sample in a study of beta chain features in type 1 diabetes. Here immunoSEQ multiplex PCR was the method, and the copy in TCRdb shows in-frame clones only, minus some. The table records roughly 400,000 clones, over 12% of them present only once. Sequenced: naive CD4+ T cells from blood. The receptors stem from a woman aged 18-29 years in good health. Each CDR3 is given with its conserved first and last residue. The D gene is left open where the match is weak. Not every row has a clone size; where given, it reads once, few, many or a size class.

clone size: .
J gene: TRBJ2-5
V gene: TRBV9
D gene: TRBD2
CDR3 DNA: TGTGCCAGCAGCCCCCCGGTGGGACTAGGGGAGACCCAGTACTTC
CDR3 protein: CASSPPVGLGETQYF

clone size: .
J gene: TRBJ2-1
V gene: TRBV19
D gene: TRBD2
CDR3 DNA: TGTGCCAGTAGTCAGAGAACTAGCGGGAAGAATGAGCAGTTCTTC
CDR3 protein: CASSQRTSGKNEQFF

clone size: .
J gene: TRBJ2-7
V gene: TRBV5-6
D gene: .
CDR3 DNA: TGTGCCAGCAGCCCCAGGGTCCTCTCCTACGAGCAGTACTTC
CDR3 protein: CASSPRVLSYEQYF

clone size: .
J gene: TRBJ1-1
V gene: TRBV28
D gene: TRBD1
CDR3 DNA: TGTGCCAGCACTTCGGGACAGTTCAGGTGGACTGAAGCTTTCTTT
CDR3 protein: CASTSGQFRWTEAFF

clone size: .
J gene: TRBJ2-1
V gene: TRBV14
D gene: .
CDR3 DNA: TGTGCCAGCAACATCCGAGGGGGGGGAAGCTCCTACAATGAGCAGTTCTTC
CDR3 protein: CASNIRGGGSSYNEQFF

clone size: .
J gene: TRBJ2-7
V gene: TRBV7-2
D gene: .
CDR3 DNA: TGTGCCAGCAGCGGAGACCAGCGAAACTACGAGCAGTACTTC
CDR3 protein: CASSGDQRNYEQYF

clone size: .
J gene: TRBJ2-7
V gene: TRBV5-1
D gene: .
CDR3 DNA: TGCGCCAGCAGCTTGGTGGGAGAGGTCTCCTACGAGCAGTACTTC
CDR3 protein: CASSLVGEVSYEQYF

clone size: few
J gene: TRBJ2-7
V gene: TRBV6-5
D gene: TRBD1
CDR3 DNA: TGTGCCAGCAGCCCCGGACAGGGAACGTTCTACGAGCAGTACTTC
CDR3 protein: CASSPGQGTFYEQYF

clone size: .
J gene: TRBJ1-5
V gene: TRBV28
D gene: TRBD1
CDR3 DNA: TGTGCCAGCAGTCTCGGGACAGGGTATCAGCCCCAGCATTTT
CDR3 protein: CASSLGTGYQPQHF

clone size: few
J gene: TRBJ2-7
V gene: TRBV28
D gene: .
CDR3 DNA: TGTGCCAGCAGGCAGGGAGGCCCCTACGAGCAGTACTTC
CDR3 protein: CASRQGGPYEQYF

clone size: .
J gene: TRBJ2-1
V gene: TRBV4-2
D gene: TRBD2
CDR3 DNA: TGTGCCAGCAGCCAAGCGGAGACTAGCGGGACTGGTGAGCAGTTCTTC
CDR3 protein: CASSQAETSGTGEQFF

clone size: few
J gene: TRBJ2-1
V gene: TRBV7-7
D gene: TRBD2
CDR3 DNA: TGTGCCAGCAGCTTAGAAGTTAGCGGGAGACTCTCCTACAATGAGCAGTTCTTC
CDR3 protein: CASSLEVSGRLSYNEQFF

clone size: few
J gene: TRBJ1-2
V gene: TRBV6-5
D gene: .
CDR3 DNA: TGTGCCAGCAGTCCGGGATCACCGAATGGCTACACCTTC
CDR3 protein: CASSPGSPNGYTF

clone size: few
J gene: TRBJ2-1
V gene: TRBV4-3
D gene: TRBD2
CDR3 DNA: TGCGCCAGCAGCCAAGAGGGGGGAGGGCCCAATGAGCAGTTCTTC
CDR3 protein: CASSQEGGGPNEQFF

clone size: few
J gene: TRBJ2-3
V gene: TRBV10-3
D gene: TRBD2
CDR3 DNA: TGTGCCATCAGTCTTACAGCGGGAGGAGTGACAGATACGCAGTATTTT
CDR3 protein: CAISLTAGGVTDTQYF

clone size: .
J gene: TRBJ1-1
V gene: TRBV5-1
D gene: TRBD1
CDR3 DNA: TGCGCCAGCAGCTTGGGGACAGGGAACACTGAAGCTTTCTTT
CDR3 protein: CASSLGTGNTEAFF

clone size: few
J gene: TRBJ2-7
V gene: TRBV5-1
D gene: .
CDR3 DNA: TGCGCCAGCAGCTTAGGGAGTTCCTCCTACGAGCAGTACTTC
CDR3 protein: CASSLGSSSYEQYF

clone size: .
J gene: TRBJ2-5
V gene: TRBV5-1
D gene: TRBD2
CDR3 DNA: TGCGCCAGCAGCCCGGGACTAGCGGAGAGCAGGGAGACCCAGTACTTC
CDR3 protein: CASSPGLAESRETQYF

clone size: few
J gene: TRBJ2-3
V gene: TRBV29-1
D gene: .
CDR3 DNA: TGCAGCGTGGCTCAGGTAGTGACAGATACGCAGTATTTT
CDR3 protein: CSVAQVVTDTQYF

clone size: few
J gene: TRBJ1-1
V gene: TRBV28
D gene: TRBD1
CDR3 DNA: TGTGCCAGCAGTTTGGTTGGGACAGGGGGCACTGAAGCTTTCTTT
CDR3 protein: CASSLVGTGGTEAFF

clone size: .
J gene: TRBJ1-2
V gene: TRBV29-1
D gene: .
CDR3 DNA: TGCAGCGTTGAAAAAGCGAACTATGGCTACACCTTC
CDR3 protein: CSVEKANYGYTF

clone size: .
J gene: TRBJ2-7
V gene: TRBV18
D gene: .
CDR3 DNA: TGTGCCAGCTCACCACGAAGCGGAGCAGCGTACGAGCAGTACTTC
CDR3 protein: CASSPRSGAAYEQYF

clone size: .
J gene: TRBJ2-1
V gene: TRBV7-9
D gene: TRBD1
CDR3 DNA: TGTGCCAGCAGCGCCGGACAGGGTGGGAATGAGCAGTTCTTC
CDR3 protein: CASSAGQGGNEQFF

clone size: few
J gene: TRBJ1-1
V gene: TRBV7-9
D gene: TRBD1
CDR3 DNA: TGTGCCAGCAGCTTAACCCTAGGAGGGACAGCTCAAAGAACTGAAGCTTTCTTT
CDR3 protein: CASSLTLGGTAQRTEAFF

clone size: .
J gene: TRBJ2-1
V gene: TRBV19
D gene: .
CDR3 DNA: TGTGCCAGTAGTATAGCTGGAGACTACAATGAGCAGTTCTTC
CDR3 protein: CASSIAGDYNEQFF

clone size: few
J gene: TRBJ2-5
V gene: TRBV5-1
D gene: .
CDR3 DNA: TGCGCCAGCAACGGGAGAGGGGCGGGTACCCAAGAGACCCAGTACTTC
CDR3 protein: CASNGRGAGTQETQYF

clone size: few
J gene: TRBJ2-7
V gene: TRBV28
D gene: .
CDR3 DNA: TGTGCCAGCAGTCAGCCGGGACAAGGGCAGTACTTC
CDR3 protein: CASSQPGQGQYF

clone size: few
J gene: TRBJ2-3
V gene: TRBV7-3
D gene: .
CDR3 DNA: TGTGCCAGCAGCCTCACAGATACGCAGTATTTT
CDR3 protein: CASSLTDTQYF

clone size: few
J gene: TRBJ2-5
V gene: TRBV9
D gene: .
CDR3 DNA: TGTGCCAGCAGCGCCGGGGGACGGGAAGAGACCCAGTACTTC
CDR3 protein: CASSAGGREETQYF

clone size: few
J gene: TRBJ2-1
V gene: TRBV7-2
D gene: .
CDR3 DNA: TGTGCCAGCAGCTTCATTGGCGGGTTCACCTACAATGAGCAGTTCTTC
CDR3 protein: CASSFIGGFTYNEQFF

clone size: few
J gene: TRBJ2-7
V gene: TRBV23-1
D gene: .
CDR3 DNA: TGCGCCAGCAGTCACTTTATCAGCGGATCGACCTACGAGCAGTACTTC
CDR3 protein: CASSHFISGSTYEQYF

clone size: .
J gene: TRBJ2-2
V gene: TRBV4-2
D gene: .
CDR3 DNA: TGTGCCAGCAGCCATCGGCGGGGGCTGAACACCGGGGAGCTGTTTTTT
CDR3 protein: CASSHRRGLNTGELFF

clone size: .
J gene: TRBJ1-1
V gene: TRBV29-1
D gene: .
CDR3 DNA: TGCAGCGTTGGGGGACTTATGAACACTGAAGCTTTCTTT
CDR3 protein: CSVGGLMNTEAFF

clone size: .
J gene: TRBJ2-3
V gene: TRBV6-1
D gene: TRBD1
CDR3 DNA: TGTGCCAGCACCTTGACAGGGTGGCCAGATACGCAGTATTTT
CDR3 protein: CASTLTGWPDTQYF

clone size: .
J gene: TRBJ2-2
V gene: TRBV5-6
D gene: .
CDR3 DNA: TGTGCCAGCAGCCGAACAGGGCACACCGGGGAGCTGTTTTTT
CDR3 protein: CASSRTGHTGELFF

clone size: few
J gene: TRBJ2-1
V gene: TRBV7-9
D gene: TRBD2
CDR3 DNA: TGTGCCACCCGGACTAGCGGGAGAAATGAGCAGTTCTTC
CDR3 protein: CATRTSGRNEQFF

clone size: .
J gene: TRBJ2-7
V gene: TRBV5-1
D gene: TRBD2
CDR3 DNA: TGCGCCAGCAGCTTGGCCGGGGGGACCTACGAGCAGTACTTC
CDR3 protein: CASSLAGGTYEQYF

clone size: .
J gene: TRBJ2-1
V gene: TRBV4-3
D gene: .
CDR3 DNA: TGCGCCAGCAGCCAAGCTGAGAGACGACTACATTACAATGAGCAGTTCTTC
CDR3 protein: CASSQAERRLHYNEQFF

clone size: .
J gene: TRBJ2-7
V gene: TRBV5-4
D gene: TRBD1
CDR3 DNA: TGTGCCAGCAGCCAGAAAGACAGGGGAGGCTACGAGCAGTACTTC
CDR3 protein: CASSQKDRGGYEQYF

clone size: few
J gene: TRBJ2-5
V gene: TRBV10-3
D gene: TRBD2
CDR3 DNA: TGTGCCATCAGGGGACTAGCGGAAGAGACCCAGTACTTC
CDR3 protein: CAIRGLAEETQYF

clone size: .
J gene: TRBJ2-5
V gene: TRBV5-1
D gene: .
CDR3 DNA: TGCGCCAGCAGCTTGGCGGGAGATCAAGAGACCCAGTACTTC
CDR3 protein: CASSLAGDQETQYF

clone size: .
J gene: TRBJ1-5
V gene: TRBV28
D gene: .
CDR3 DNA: TGTGCCAGCAGTTCGGGGAAGATGAGACCTTATAGCAATCAGCCCCAGCATTTT
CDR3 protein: CASSSGKMRPYSNQPQHF

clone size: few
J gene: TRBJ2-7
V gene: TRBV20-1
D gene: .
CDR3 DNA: TGCAGTGCTAGGGGCAGGGGCGAGCAGTACTTC
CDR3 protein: CSARGRGEQYF

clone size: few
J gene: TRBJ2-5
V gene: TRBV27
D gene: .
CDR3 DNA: TGTGCCAGCAGTTTATCCCCTGGAGGGACCCAGTACTTC
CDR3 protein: CASSLSPGGTQYF

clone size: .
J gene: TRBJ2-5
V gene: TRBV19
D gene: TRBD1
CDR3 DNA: TGTGCCAGTCGGCGACAGGGGGCGGGTGAGACCCAGTACTTC
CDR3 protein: CASRRQGAGETQYF

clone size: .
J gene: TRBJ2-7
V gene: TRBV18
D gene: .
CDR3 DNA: TGTGCCAGCTCACCAGAGACAGGTCCCTACGAGCAGTACTTC
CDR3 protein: CASSPETGPYEQYF

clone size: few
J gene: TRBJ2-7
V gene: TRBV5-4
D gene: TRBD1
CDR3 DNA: TGTGCCAGCAGCTCACAGGGGGCATTACGGTACGAGCAGTACTTC
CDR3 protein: CASSSQGALRYEQYF

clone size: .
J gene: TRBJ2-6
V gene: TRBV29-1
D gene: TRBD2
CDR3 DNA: TGCAGCGTTGATAGCGGGGCTGGGGCCAACGTCCTGACTTTC
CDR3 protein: CSVDSGAGANVLTF

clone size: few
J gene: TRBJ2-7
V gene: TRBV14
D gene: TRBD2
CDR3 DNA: TGTGCCAGCAGCCAAAGGGGGGCGCGAGGACTAGCGGAGAGGAACTACGAGCAGTACTTC
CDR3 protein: CASSQRGARGLAERNYEQYF

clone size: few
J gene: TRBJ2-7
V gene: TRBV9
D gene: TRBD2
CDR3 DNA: TGTGCCAGCAGCCGGACTAGCGGGAGCAACGAGCAGTACTTC
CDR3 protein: CASSRTSGSNEQYF

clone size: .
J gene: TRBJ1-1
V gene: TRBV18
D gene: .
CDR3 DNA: TGTGCCAGCTCTCGAACGGCAGACTTGAACACTGAAGCTTTCTTT
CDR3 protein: CASSRTADLNTEAFF

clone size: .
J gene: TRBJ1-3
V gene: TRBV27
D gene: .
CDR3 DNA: TGTGCCAGCAGTTCCACGGCTGGAAACACCATATATTTT
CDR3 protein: CASSSTAGNTIYF

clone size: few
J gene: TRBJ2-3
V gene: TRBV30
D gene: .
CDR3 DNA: TGTGCCTGGAGTGTACGCGGCATTAATACGCAGTATTTT
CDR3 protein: CAWSVRGINTQYF

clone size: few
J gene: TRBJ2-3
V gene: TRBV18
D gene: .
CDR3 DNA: TGTGCCAGCTCGGCGGTCACAGATACGCAGTATTTT
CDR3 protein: CASSAVTDTQYF

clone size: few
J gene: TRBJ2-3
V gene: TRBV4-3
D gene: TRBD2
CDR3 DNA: TGCGCCAGCAGCCCCTCAAGGACTAGCGGATTCACAGATACGCAGTATTTT
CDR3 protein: CASSPSRTSGFTDTQYF

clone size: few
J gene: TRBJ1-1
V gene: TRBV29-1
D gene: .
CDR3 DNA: TGCAGCGTTGCTGGGGCGGTTTACACTGAAGCTTTCTTT
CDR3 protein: CSVAGAVYTEAFF

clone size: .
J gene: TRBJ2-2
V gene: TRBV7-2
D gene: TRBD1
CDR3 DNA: TGTGCCAGCAGACGGACCGGGACAGGGGGCTCTGGGGAGCTGTTTTTT
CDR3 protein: CASRRTGTGGSGELFF

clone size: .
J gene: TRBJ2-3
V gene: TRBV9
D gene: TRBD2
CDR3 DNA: TGTGCCAGCAGCGTAGTGTCGTGGACTAGCGGGAGTGCGGATACGCAGTATTTT
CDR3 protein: CASSVVSWTSGSADTQYF

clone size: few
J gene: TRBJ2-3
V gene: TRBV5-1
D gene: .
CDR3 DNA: TGCGCCAGCAGCTTGACGGGAGTAGGAGATACGCAGTATTTT
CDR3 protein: CASSLTGVGDTQYF

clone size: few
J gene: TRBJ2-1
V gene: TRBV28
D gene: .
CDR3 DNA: TGTGCCAGCAGAAAAACAGGGCGGTGGAACAATGAGCAGTTCTTC
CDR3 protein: CASRKTGRWNNEQFF